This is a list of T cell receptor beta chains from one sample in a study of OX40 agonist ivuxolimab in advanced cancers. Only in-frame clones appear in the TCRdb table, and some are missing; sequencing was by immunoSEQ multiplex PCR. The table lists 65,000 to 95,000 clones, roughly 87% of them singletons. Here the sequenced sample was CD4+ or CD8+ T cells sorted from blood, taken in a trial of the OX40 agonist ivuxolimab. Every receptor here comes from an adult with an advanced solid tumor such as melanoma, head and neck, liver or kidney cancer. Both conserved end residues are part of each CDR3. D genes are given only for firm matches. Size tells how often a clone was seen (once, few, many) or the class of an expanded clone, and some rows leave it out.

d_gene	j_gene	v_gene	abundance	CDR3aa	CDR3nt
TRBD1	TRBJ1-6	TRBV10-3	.	CAIRGQGLDSPLHF	TGTGCCATCAGAGGACAGGGGCTTGATTCACCCCTCCACTTT
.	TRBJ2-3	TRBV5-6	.	CASSLVRGGTSTDTQYF	TGTGCCAGCAGCTTGGTTCGGGGCGGGACTAGCACAGATACGCAGTATTTT
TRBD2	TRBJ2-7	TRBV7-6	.	CASSFRTSGAYEQYF	TGTGCCAGCAGCTTCCGGACTAGCGGGGCCTACGAGCAGTACTTC
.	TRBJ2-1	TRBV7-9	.	CASSPSEQFF	TGTGCCAGCAGCCCTAGTGAGCAGTTCTTC
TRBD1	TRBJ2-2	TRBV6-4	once	CASSVGQGHTGELFF	TGTGCCAGCAGTGTAGGACAGGGGCACACCGGGGAGCTGTTTTTT
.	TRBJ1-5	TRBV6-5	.	CASSYRQFQPQHF	TGTGCCAGCAGTTACCGCCAATTTCAGCCCCAGCATTTT
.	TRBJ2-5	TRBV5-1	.	CASSLYWSGSETQYF	TGCGCCAGCAGCTTGTATTGGAGTGGGTCAGAGACCCAGTACTTC
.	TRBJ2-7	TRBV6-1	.	CASRKDGESGEQYF	TGTGCCAGCAGGAAGGACGGGGAAAGTGGCGAGCAGTACTTC
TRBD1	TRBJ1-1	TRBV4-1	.	CASSQAGQGDTEAFF	TGCGCCAGCAGCCAGGCCGGACAGGGGGACACTGAAGCTTTCTTT
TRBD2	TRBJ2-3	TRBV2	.	CASSTLAVSSTDTQYF	TGTGCCAGCAGTACACTAGCGGTTTCTAGCACAGATACGCAGTATTTT
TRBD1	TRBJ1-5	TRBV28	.	CASIMGDSYSNQPQHF	TGTGCCAGCATCATGGGGGACAGCTATAGCAATCAGCCCCAGCATTTT
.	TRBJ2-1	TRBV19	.	CASSFSLNEQFF	TGTGCCAGTAGCTTTAGTCTGAATGAGCAGTTCTTC
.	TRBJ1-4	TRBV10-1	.	CASMSNPGHSQGGEKLFF	TGCGCCAGCATGTCGAACCCGGGACACTCTCAAGGGGGGGAAAAACTGTTTTTT
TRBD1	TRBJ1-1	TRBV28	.	CASSTATGSFMNTEAFF	TGTGCCAGCAGTACCGCGACAGGGAGCTTTATGAACACTGAAGCTTTCTTT
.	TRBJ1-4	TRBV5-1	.	CASSLDTGTANEKLFF	TGCGCCAGCAGCTTGGATACAGGGACGGCTAATGAAAAACTGTTTTTT
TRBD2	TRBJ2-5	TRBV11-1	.	CASSLEGRGAETQYF	TGTGCCAGCAGCTTGGAGGGGAGGGGAGCGGAGACCCAGTACTTC
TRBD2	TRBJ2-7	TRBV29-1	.	CSVGRRLAGEYEQYF	TGCAGCGTTGGGCGAAGACTAGCGGGAGAATACGAGCAGTACTTC
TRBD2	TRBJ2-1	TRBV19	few	CASSVPPWRGGTQFF	TGTGCCAGTAGTGTCCCCCCCTGGCGGGGGGGCACCCAGTTCTTC
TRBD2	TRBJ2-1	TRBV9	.	CASSASGGAFRQFF	TGTGCCAGCAGCGCAAGCGGGGGGGCGTTTCGGCAGTTCTTC
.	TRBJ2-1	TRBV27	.	CASNTWGHEQFF	TGTGCCAGCAATACATGGGGGCATGAGCAGTTCTTC
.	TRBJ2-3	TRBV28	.	CASSLSHGTLDTQYF	TGTGCCAGCAGTTTATCTCACGGGACTTTGGATACGCAGTATTTT
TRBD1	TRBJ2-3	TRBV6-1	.	CASRTGGTDTQYF	TGTGCCAGCAGGACAGGGGGCACAGATACGCAGTATTTT
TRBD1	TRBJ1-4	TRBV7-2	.	CASSPDRGAEKLFF	TGTGCCAGCAGCCCAGACAGGGGGGCTGAAAAACTGTTTTTT
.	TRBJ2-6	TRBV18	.	CASSPGPRGANGANVLTF	TGTGCCAGCTCACCGGGTCCCCGGGGGGCAAATGGGGCCAACGTCCTGACTTTC
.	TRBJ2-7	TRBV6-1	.	CASSEAGGLGYEQYF	TGTGCCAGCAGTGAAGCGGGGGGCCTCGGCTACGAGCAGTACTTC
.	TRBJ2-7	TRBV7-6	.	CASSFQGNEQYF	TGTGCCAGCAGCTTTCAGGGAAACGAGCAGTACTTC
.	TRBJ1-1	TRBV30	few	CATGSAEAFF	TGTGCCACCGGTAGCGCTGAAGCTTTCTTT
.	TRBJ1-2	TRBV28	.	CASSSRGQGDGYTF	TGTGCCAGCAGTTCCCGGGGGCAGGGTGACGGCTACACCTTC
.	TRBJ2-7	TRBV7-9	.	CASSLSSTYEQYF	TGTGCCAGCAGCCTGTCTAGCACCTACGAGCAGTACTTC
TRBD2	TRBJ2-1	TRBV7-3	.	CASSPLEGLAGANEQFF	TGTGCCAGCAGCCCGTTGGAGGGACTAGCGGGAGCCAATGAGCAGTTCTTC
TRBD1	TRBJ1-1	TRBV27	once	CASSLTGGSAFF	TGTGCCAGCAGTTTAACAGGGGGCTCAGCTTTCTTT
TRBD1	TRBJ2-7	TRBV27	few	CASGTAYEQYF	TGTGCCAGCGGGACAGCCTACGAGCAGTACTTC
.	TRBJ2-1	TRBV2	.	CASSVEGTVSYNEQFF	TGTGCCAGCAGTGTAGAAGGGACCGTATCCTACAATGAGCAGTTCTTC
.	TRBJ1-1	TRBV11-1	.	CASSSGAVNTEAFF	TGTGCCAGCAGCTCAGGCGCGGTGAACACTGAAGCTTTCTTT
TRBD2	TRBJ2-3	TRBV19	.	CASKAGLASRDTQYF	TGTGCCAGTAAAGCGGGACTAGCATCCAGGGATACGCAGTATTTT
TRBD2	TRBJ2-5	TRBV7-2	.	CASSLTRDPGGTQYF	TGTGCCAGCAGCCTAACTCGGGACCCGGGAGGGACCCAGTACTTC
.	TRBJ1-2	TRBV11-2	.	CASSLGGGYTF	TGTGCCAGCAGCTTAGGGGGTGGCTACACCTTC
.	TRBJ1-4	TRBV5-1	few	CASSLAGSLGDEKLFF	TGCGCCAGCAGCTTGGCGGGTAGTCTAGGGGATGAAAAACTGTTTTTT
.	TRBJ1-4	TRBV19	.	CASSILGAPEKLFF	TGTGCCAGTAGTATACTGGGGGCGCCTGAAAAACTGTTTTTT
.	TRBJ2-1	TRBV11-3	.	CASSRQGPMGNEQFF	TGTGCCAGCAGCCGGCAGGGGCCGATGGGCAATGAGCAGTTCTTC
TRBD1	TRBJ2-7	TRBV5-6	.	CASSLRTGLSPEQYF	TGTGCCAGCAGCTTGCGGACAGGCCTTTCTCCCGAGCAGTACTTC
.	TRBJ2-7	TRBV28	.	CASSPREYEQYF	TGTGCCAGCAGTCCCCGGGAGTACGAGCAGTACTTC
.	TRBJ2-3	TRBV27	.	CASSFQGMSTDTQYF	TGTGCCAGCAGTTTCCAGGGAATGAGTACAGATACGCAGTATTTT
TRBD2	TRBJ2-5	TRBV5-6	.	CASSSLFSGRRQETQYF	TGTGCCAGCAGCAGTCTATTTAGCGGGAGGCGACAAGAGACCCAGTACTTC
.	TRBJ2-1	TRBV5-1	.	CASSLGGLDNEQFF	TGCGCCAGCAGCTTGGGGGGACTCGACAATGAGCAGTTCTTC
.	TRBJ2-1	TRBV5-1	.	CASSLEGTSNEQFF	TGCGCCAGCAGCTTGGAAGGCACTTCCAATGAGCAGTTCTTC
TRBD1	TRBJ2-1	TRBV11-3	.	CASSWGQGNEQFF	TGTGCCAGCAGCTGGGGACAGGGCAATGAGCAGTTCTTC
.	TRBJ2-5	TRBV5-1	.	CASSLMGRETQYF	TGCGCCAGCAGCTTGATGGGCCGGGAGACCCAGTACTTC
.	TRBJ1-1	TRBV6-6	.	CASKGEALGAEAFF	TGTGCCAGCAAGGGAGAGGCTTTGGGGGCTGAAGCTTTCTTT
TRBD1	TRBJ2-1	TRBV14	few	CASSQDPGQRFF	TGTGCCAGCAGCCAAGATCCGGGACAGAGGTTCTTC
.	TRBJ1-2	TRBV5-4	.	CASSLDGLNYGYTF	TGTGCCAGCAGCTTGGATGGACTTAACTATGGCTACACCTTC
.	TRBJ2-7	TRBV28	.	CASSPVWFEQYF	TGTGCCAGCAGCCCTGTCTGGTTCGAGCAGTACTTC
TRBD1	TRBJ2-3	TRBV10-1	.	CASSDQGASDTQYF	TGCGCCAGCAGTGATCAGGGGGCCTCAGATACGCAGTATTTT
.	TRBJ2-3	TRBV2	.	CASSEADTQYF	TGTGCCAGCAGTGAGGCAGATACGCAGTATTTT
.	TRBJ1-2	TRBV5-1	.	CASSSAYGYTF	TGCGCCAGCAGCTCCGCCTATGGCTACACCTTC
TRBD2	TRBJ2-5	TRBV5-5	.	CASSPFVSGGRETQYF	TGTGCCAGCAGCCCGTTCGTTAGCGGGGGCCGAGAGACCCAGTACTTC
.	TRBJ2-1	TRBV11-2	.	CASSLDGWQFF	TGTGCCAGCAGCTTAGATGGGTGGCAGTTCTTC
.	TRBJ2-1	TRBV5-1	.	CASSNQNSYNEQFF	TGCGCCAGCAGTAACCAGAACTCATACAATGAGCAGTTCTTC
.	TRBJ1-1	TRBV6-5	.	CASGSRQNTEAFF	TGTGCCAGCGGGAGCCGGCAAAACACTGAAGCTTTCTTT